What follows are 29 T cell receptor beta chains derived from one specimen sequenced in a study of blood T cell repertoires in COVID-19 (dated by TCRdb to about 2020). Library construction relied on the immunoSEQ multiplex PCR assay. The clones in this table, taken by TCRdb from immuneACCESS, are in-frame only. Not every clone is retained; where verified, under half of the shortfall comes from an unresolved V gene, and the cause of the rest is unknown. A total of roughly 42,000 clones appear in this sample, around 82% of them only once. Jointly, the top ten make up 9.5% to 15% of the sample. The sequenced material came from peripheral blood. Every receptor here comes from a human donor in a cohort sampled during active COVID-19.

This sequence joins TRBV29-1 and TRBJ2-1; possible D gene TRBD2, 6 bases. CDR1 is SQVTM, CDR2 ANQGSEA, per germline. The CDR3 totals 15 residues. Between the trimmed V and J ends, which lost 1 base and 0 bases, there was a span of 10 bases. DNA for the CDR3: TGCAGCGTTGAAGGGACGGACTACTCCTACAATGAGCAGTTCTTC. The encoded protein is CSVEGTDYSYNEQFF.

The V gene is TRBV27, the J gene TRBJ2-7; 9 bases fit TRBD1. V lost 2 bases and J lost 6; bases outside the gene matches: 5. CDR1 and CDR2 (germline): MNHEY, SMNVEV (reference sequence). The length of the CDR3 is 14 residues. CDR3 sequence: CASSLGGTGREQYF. CDR3 in DNA: TGTGCCAGCAGTTTAGGTGGGACAGGGCGCGAGCAGTACTTC.

The chain carries TRBV2 and TRBJ1-1; TRBD1 agrees at 8 bases. Germline V gives CDR1 SNHLY, CDR2 FYNNEI. V shed 3 bases and J 3 bases; nucleotides not matched to a gene: 6. CDR3 length equals 15 residues. The CDR3 nucleotides are TGTGCCAGCAGTGAGGTCAGGGGGCATCACACTGAAGCTTTCTTT. The encoded protein is CASSEVRGHHTEAFF.

The chain joins TRBV14 to TRBJ1-6; no firm D call. There are 15 residues in the CDR3. Trimming shortened V by 4 bases and J by 10 bases, and 17 bases separated the two germline ends. From germline, CDR1 is SGHDN and CDR2 FVKESK. CDR3 amino acids: CASSRGLTYLSPLHF. As DNA, the CDR3 is TGTGCCAGCAGCCGAGGTCTCACCTACCTATCACCCCTCCACTTT.

V usage is TRBV6-5 and J usage is TRBJ2-1; weak D call: TRBD1 (6 bases). This CDR3 region has 15 residues. Germline-derived CDR1 and CDR2 are MNHEY and SVGAGI. V gave up 1 base and J gave up 5 bases, with 12 bases separating them. In DNA form, the CDR3 reads TGTGCCAGCAGTTACTACACAGGGCGGAACAATGAGCAGTTCTTC. Translated, it gives CASSYYTGRNNEQFF.

The chain has TRBV7-2 and TRBJ1-6, with D perhaps TRBD1 (6 bases). Germline V CDR1 and CDR2: SGHTA, FQGNSA. The CDR3 extends over 15 amino acids. V lost 5 bases and J lost 4, with 12 bases in between. CDR3 protein: CASSGRDMYNSPLHF. The CDR3 nucleotides read TGTGCCAGCAGCGGCCGGGACATGTATAATTCACCCCTCCACTTT.

This clone was detected only a few times. The chain's CDR3 is CASSAWVGGRETQYF. The CDR3 region has the DNA TGTGCCAGCAGCGCTTGGGTGGGGGGGAGAGAGACCCAGTACTTC. V gene TRBV5-4 combines with J gene TRBJ2-5, with 7 bases that match TRBD2. The junction had 10 bases not matched to a gene; V was cut back by 4 bases and J by 4 bases. The germline V gene has CDR1 SGHNT and CDR2 YYREEE (reference sequence). CDR3 length: 15 amino acids.

Only a few counts were recorded for this clone. This chain joins TRBV15 and TRBJ1-6, with 7 bases matching TRBD1. Per the germline V gene, CDR1 is LNHNV and CDR2 is YYDKDF (reference sequence). The CDR3 runs to 19 residues. V gave up 1 base and J gave up 4 bases; unmatched junction bases: 13. The CDR3 nucleotides are TGTGCCACCAGCAGAGCTTTGTCACAGGGGTGGGAGTATAATTCACCCCTCCACTTT. This sequence encodes CATSRALSQGWEYNSPLHF.

The CDR3 reads CASSITVRENTQYF. CDR3 in DNA: TGTGCCAGTAGTATTACCGTCAGGGAAAATACGCAGTATTTT. The rearrangement uses TRBV19 and TRBJ2-3; a possible D gene is TRBD1 (5 bases). Germline loops: CDR1 LNHDA, CDR2 SQIVND (reference sequence). V was cut by 3 bases and J by 7 bases, with 14 bases left in between. The CDR3 loop spans 14 amino acids. Combining the CDR3 with reference TRBV19 and TRBJ2-3 gives the whole variable domain DGGITQSPKYLFRKEGQNVTLSCEQNLNHDAMYWYRQDPGQGLRLIYYSQIVNDFQKGDIAEGYSVSREKKESFPLTVTSAQKNPTAFYLCASSITVRENTQYFGPGTRLTVL.

V is TRBV10-3 and J is TRBJ2-1, with 12 nucleotides matching TRBD2. Per the germline V gene, CDR1 is ENHRY and CDR2 is SYGVKD. Trimming at V came to 2 bases and at J to 5 bases, leaving 4 bases not matched to a gene. The CDR3 consists of 16 residues. CDR3 DNA sequence: TGTGCCATCAGTGAGGCTAGCGGGGGGGTAGACAATGAGCAGTTCTTC. Protein sequence: CAISEASGGVDNEQFF.

This clone was detected only a few times. This CDR3 is also generated by other DNA sequences in the sample. The chain combines TRBV28 with TRBJ1-5, with TRBD1 as a possible D gene (5 bases). This CDR3 spans 13 amino acids. V dropped 6 bases and J dropped 7 bases, with 13 bases sitting between them. Germline CDR1 and CDR2: MDHEN and SYDVKM. CDR3 in DNA: TGTGCCAGCAGCTTCATGGGGCGGCAGCCCCAGCATTTT. As protein: CASSFMGRQPQHF.

V gene TRBV6-1 combines with J gene TRBJ2-2; 8 nucleotides match TRBD1. CDR1 is MNHNS and CDR2 is SASEGT in the germline V gene. Trimming took 2 bases from V and 0 from J; bases not matched to a gene: 5. The CDR3 contains 17 residues. The CDR3 DNA reads as TGTGCCAGCAGTGAACCCCCAGGGGGCGCGAACACCGGGGAGCTGTTTTTT. Residues: CASSEPPGGANTGELFF.

The chain couples TRBV7-2 to TRBJ2-1; TRBD1 matches 10 bases. The CDR3 sequence is 15 residues long. Germline CDR1 and CDR2: SGHTA and FQGNSA. The trim removed 2 bases at V and 7 bases at J, leaving 5 bases unmatched. CDR3 loop: CASSLRRDRGNEQFF. The CDR3, as DNA: TGTGCCAGCAGCTTACGGAGGGACAGGGGAAATGAGCAGTTCTTC.

The V gene is TRBV10-2, the J gene TRBJ1-6; 9 bases match TRBD1. This CDR3 comprises 13 residues. The junction had 7 bases not matched to a gene; V was cut back by 5 bases and J by 14 bases. Looked up from germline, CDR1 is WSHSY and CDR2 is SAAADI. CDR3 coding DNA: TGCGCCAGCAGTCGACAGGGGGGTTTGACCCTCCACTTT. This encodes CASSRQGGLTLHF.

The V and J genes are TRBV7-2 and TRBJ2-3; no clear D. Trimming shortened V by 5 bases and J by 4 bases, and 19 bases separated the two germline ends. The CDR3 extends over 16 amino acids. Germline V gene lookup returns CDR1 SGHTA and CDR2 FQGNSA. In DNA form, the CDR3 reads TGTGCCAGCAGCCCCAACGGCGTCGGGTGGTCAGATACGCAGTATTTT. It codes for CASSPNGVGWSDTQYF.

This chain connects TRBV28 to TRBJ1-3, with D possibly TRBD1 on 6 matching bases. Germline lookup yields CDR1 MDHEN and CDR2 SYDVKM. The V end was cut by 7 bases, the J end by 0 bases, with 13 bases between. CDR3 length: 15 amino acids. In DNA form, the CDR3 reads TGTGCCAGCACCCCACAGGGCAGCTCTGGAAACACCATATATTTT. It specifies CASTPQGSSGNTIYF.

CDR3 residues: CASSDVYSNQPQHF. In DNA, the CDR3 is TGTGCCAGCAGTGACGTTTATAGCAATCAGCCCCAGCATTTT. This sequence joins TRBV2 and TRBJ1-5; no definite D call. V gave up 3 bases and J gave up 0 bases, with 6 bases separating them. The CDR3 is 14 amino acids. The germline CDR1 and CDR2 sequences are SNHLY and FYNNEI.

This chain uses TRBV11-2 with TRBJ2-5; tentatively, D is TRBD1 (6 bases). Germline values: CDR1 SGHAT, CDR2 FQNNGV. The CDR3 extends over 13 amino acids. V lost 0 bases, J lost 9 bases, and 11 bases lay in between. The CDR3 region is CASSLEGAGPQYF. DNA of the CDR3: TGTGCCAGCAGCTTAGAGGGGGCAGGGCCCCAGTACTTC. Together with reference TRBV11-2 and TRBJ2-5, the CDR3 gives the full variable domain: EAGVAQSPRYKIIEKRQSVAFWCNPISGHATLYWYQQILGQGPKLLIQFQNNGVVDDSQLPKDRFSAERLKGVDSTLKIQPAKLEDSAVYLCASSLEGAGPQYFGPGTRLLVL.

The chain recombines TRBV11-3 with TRBJ2-5; tentative D call: TRBD2 (5 bases). CDR1 is SGHNT and CDR2 is YENEEA in the germline V gene. The CDR3 sequence is 12 residues long. V lost 3 bases to trimming and J lost 7 bases, with 9 bases between them. The CDR3, as DNA: TGTGCCAGCAGCTTGGGCGAGGGGACCCAGTACTTC. Amino acid sequence: CASSLGEGTQYF.

A note on this clone: Other DNA sequences within the sample encode an identical CDR3. V is TRBV7-2 and J is TRBJ2-7; no firm D call. This CDR3 contains 12 residues. The V gene's germline CDR1 is SGHTA and CDR2 FQGNSA. V was trimmed by 1 base and J by 6 bases, leaving 7 bases between them. CDR3 coding DNA: TGTGCCAGCAGCTTAGGAAGGAGCGAGCAGTACTTC. This translates into CASSLGRSEQYF.

The chain combines TRBV19 with TRBJ2-2; 9 bases are shared with TRBD1. The junction had 15 bases not matched to a gene; V was cut back by 3 bases and J by 1 base. The CDR3 has 20 residues. Per the germline V gene, CDR1 is LNHDA and CDR2 is SQIVND (reference sequence). The CDR3 nucleotides are TGTGCCAGTAGTATCCCAATTCCCGGGACAGGGAACGGGAACACCGGGGAGCTGTTTTTT. Its protein is CASSIPIPGTGNGNTGELFF.

This clone has a single count. This sequence joins TRBV10-1 and TRBJ2-1, with 9 bases identical to TRBD1. This CDR3 contains 12 residues. J lost 9 bases, V lost 7 bases, and 4 bases had no gene match. Germline loops: CDR1 WNHNN, CDR2 SYGVQD (reference sequence). The CDR3 sequence: CASNGQGREQFF. CDR3 coding DNA: TGCGCCAGCAACGGACAGGGGCGTGAGCAGTTCTTC.

This clone was picked up a small number of times. The rearrangement links TRBV3-1 (or the pseudogene TRBV3-2) to TRBJ2-2; 8 bases agree with TRBD1. The V gene end was trimmed by 1 base and the J gene end by 3 bases; junction bases not matched to a gene: 10. Germline V gives CDR1 LGHDT, CDR2 YNNKEL (reference sequence). The CDR3 is made up of 18 amino acids. CDR3 protein: CASSQVARGQNDTGELFF. The DNA for the CDR3 is TGTGCCAGCAGCCAAGTGGCCAGGGGGCAGAACGACACCGGGGAGCTGTTTTTT.

The chain employs TRBV28 and TRBJ1-5; D remains ambiguous. Germline-derived CDR1 and CDR2 are MDHEN and SYDVKM. The CDR3 totals 14 residues. Trimming shortened V by 6 bases and J by 2 bases, and 11 bases separated the two germline ends. The CDR3 loop is CASRGVWGNQPQHF. The CDR3 DNA reads as TGTGCCAGCAGGGGAGTATGGGGCAATCAGCCCCAGCATTTT.

This rearrangement joins TRBV7-3 to TRBJ2-3; 10 bases are shared with TRBD2. Trimming removed 2 bases from V and 2 bases from J; junction bases left unmatched: 4. The CDR3 extends over 16 amino acids. Germline CDR1 reads SGHTA; CDR2 reads FQGTGA. The CDR3 is CASSLGAGGNTDTQYF. The CDR3, as DNA: TGTGCCAGCAGCTTAGGAGCGGGGGGGAACACAGATACGCAGTATTTT.

The chain joins TRBV2 to TRBJ1-5; TRBD1 might be the D (6 bases). This CDR3 region has 15 residues. CDR1 and CDR2 from the germline V gene are SNHLY and FYNNEI. The V gene lost 1 base and the J gene lost 11 bases, with 18 bases spanning the gap. Here the CDR3 reads CASSEEGHLVMAQHF. The CDR3, as DNA: TGTGCCAGCAGTGAAGAGGGACATTTGGTAATGGCCCAGCATTTT.

CDR3 nucleotides: TGTGCCAGCTCACCAGCGCTTTTAGGGACAGTGTTTTTT. Translation: CASSPALLGTVFF. V gene TRBV18 combines with J gene TRBJ1-4; TRBD1 matches at 7 bases. Germline V gene sequence: CDR1 KGHSH, CDR2 LQKENI. With V trimmed by 2 bases and J by 15 bases, 9 bases remained unmatched. The CDR3 is made up of 13 amino acids.

A word on this clone: This specimen includes other DNA sequences encoding the same CDR3. The rearrangement uses TRBV6-5 and TRBJ1-4; D is possibly TRBD1 (6 bases). Germline values: CDR1 MNHEY, CDR2 SVGAGI. The CDR3 length is 15 residues. V gave up 6 bases and J gave up 7 bases, with 18 bases separating them. In DNA form, the CDR3 reads TGTGCCAGCAGCCCAACACCAGGACAGTTTGAAAAACTGTTTTTT. This sequence encodes CASSPTPGQFEKLFF.

A single count supports this clone. The chain uses TRBV20-1 and TRBJ1-4; D is uncertain. The CDR3 sequence is 12 residues long. Germline V gene sequence: CDR1 DFQATT, CDR2 SNEGSKA (reference sequence). The V end was cut by 3 bases, the J end by 4 bases, with 6 bases between. The CDR3 DNA reads TGCAGTGCTAGTCCGGGTAATGAAAAACTGTTTTTT. The encoded protein is CSASPGNEKLFF.